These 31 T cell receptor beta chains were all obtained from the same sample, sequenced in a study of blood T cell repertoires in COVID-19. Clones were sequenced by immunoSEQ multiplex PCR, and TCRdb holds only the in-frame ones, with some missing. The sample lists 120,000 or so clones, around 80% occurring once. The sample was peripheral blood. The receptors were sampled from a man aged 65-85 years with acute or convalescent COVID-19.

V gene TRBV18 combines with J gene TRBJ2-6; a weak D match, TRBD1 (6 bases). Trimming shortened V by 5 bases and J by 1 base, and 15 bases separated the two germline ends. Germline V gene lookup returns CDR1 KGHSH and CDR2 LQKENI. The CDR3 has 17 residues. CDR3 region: CASSSLSGESGANVLTF. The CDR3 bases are TGTGCCAGCTCATCCCTATCAGGGGAATCTGGGGCCAACGTCCTGACTTTC.

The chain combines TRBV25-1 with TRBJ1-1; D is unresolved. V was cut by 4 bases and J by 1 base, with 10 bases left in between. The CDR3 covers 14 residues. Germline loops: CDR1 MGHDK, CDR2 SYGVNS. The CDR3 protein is CASSGGLPNTEAFF. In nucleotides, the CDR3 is TGTGCCAGCAGTGGAGGACTGCCGAACACTGAAGCTTTCTTT.

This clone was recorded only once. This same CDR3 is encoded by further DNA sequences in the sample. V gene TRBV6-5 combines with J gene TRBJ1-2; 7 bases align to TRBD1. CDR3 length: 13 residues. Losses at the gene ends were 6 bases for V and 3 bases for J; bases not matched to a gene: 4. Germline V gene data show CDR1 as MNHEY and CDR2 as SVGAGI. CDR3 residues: CASRTDRDYGYTF. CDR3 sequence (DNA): TGTGCCAGCAGGACAGACAGGGACTATGGCTACACCTTC.

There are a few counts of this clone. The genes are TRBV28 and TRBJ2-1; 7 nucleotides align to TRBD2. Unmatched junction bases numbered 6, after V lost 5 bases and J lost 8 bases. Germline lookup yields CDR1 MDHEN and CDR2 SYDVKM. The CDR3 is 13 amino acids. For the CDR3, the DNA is TGTGCCAGCAGTCCGGGGACTAAGGATGAGCAGTTCTTC. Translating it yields CASSPGTKDEQFF.

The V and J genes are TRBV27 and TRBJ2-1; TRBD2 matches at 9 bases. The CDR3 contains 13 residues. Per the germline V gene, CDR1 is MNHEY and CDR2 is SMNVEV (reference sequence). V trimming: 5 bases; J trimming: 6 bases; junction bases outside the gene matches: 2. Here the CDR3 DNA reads TGTGCCAGCAGTGTGACTAGCGGCAATGAGCAGTTCTTC. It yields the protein CASSVTSGNEQFF.

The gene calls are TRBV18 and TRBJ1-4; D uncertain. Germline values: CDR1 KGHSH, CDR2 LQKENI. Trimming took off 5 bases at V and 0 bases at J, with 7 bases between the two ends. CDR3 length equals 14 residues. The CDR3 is CASSDGATNEKLFF. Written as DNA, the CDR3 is TGTGCCAGCTCAGACGGAGCAACTAATGAAAAACTGTTTTTT.

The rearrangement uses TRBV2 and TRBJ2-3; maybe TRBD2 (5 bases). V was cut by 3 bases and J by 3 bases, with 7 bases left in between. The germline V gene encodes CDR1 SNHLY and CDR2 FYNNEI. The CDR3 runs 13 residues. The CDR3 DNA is TGTGCCAGCAGTGAGGACTTAACAGATACGCAGTATTTT. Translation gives CASSEDLTDTQYF.

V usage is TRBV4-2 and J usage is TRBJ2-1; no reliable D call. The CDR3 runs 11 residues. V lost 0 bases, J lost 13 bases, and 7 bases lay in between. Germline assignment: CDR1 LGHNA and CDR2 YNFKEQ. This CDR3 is CASSQEARQFF. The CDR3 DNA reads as TGTGCCAGCAGCCAAGAAGCGCGACAGTTCTTC.

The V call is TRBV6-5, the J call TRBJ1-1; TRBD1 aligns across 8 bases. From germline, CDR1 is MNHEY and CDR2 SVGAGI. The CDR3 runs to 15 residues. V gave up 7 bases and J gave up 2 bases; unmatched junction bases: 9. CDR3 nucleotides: TGTGCCAGCACCTACGCCAGGGGGCTTAACACTGAAGCTTTCTTT. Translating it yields CASTYARGLNTEAFF.

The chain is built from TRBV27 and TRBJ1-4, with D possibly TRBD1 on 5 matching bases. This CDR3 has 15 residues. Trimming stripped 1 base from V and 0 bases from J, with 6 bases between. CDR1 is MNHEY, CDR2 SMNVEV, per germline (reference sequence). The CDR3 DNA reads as TGTGCCAGCAGTTTATGGGGGGCAACTAATGAAAAACTGTTTTTT. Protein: CASSLWGATNEKLFF.

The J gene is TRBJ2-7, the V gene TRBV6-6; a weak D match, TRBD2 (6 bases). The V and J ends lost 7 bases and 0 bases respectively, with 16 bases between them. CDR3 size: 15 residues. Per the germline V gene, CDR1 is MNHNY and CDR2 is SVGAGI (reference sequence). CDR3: CASILRRGSSYEQYF. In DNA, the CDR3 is TGTGCCAGCATCTTACGACGGGGGAGCTCCTACGAGCAGTACTTC.

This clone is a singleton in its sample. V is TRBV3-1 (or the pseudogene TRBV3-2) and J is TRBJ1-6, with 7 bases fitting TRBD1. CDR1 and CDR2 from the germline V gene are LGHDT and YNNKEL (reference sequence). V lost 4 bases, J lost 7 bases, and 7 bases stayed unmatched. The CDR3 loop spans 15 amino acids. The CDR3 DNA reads TGTGCCAGCAGCCCGACGCGACAGGGCAATTCACCCCTCCACTTT. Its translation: CASSPTRQGNSPLHF.

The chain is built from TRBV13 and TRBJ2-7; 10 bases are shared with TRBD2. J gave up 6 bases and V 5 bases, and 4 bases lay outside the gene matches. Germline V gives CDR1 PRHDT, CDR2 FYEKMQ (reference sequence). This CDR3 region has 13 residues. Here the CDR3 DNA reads TGTGCCAGCAGCCAGCGGGGGGGTCTCGAGCAGTACTTC. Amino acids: CASSQRGGLEQYF.

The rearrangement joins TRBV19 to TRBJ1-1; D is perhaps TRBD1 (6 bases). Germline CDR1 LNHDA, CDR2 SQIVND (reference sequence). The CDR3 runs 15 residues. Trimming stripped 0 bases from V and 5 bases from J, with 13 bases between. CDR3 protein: CASSIDLARGTEAFF. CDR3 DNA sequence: TGTGCCAGTAGTATAGACCTAGCCAGGGGAACTGAAGCTTTCTTT.

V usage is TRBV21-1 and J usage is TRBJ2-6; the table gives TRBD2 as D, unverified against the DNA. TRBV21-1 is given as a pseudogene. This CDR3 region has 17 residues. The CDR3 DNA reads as TGTGCCAGCAGCACCCAAGGAGGGCTTTTGGGGGCCAACGTCCTGACTTTC. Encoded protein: CASSTQGGLLGANVLTF.

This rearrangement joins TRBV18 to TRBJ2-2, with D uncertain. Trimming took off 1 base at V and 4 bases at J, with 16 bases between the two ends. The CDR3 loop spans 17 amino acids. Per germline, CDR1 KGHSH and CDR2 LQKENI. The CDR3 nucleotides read TGTGCCAGCTCACCACAGTCGCCGGCGGTGGGCACCGGGGAGCTGTTTTTT. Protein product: CASSPQSPAVGTGELFF.

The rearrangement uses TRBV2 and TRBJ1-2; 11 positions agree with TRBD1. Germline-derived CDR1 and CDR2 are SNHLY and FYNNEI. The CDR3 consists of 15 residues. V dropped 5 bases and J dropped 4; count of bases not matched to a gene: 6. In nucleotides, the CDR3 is TGTGCCAGCAGTCTCGGGACAGGGGGGAGCTATGGCTACACCTTC. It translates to CASSLGTGGSYGYTF.

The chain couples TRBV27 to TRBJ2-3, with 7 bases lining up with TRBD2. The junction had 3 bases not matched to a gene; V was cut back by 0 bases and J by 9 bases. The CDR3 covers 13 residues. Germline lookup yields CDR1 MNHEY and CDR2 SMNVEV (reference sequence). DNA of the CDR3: TGTGCCAGCAGTTTATCGGGGGGGGACACGCAGTATTTT. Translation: CASSLSGGDTQYF.

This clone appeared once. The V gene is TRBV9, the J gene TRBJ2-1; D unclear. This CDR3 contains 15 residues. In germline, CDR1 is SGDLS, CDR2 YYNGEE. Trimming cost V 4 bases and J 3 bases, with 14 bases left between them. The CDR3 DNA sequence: TGTGCCAGCAGCAAGACTGCTTCTATCTACAATGAGCAGTTCTTC. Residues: CASSKTASIYNEQFF.

This chain's CDR3 is CASSSQQGGQPQHF. The DNA for the CDR3 is TGTGCCAGCAGTTCCCAACAGGGGGGTCAGCCCCAGCATTTT. The rearrangement links TRBV6-6 to TRBJ1-5; 8 bases agree with TRBD1. CDR3 size: 14 residues. CDR1 is MNHNY, CDR2 SVGAGI, per germline (reference sequence). The V segment lost 4 bases and the J segment 6 bases; nucleotides outside the gene matches: 5.

CDR3 in DNA: TGTGCCAGCAGCGGCATGGGACAGATCCTTTATGGCTACACCTTC. Amino acids: CASSGMGQILYGYTF. The gene calls are TRBV9 and TRBJ1-2; 7 positions match TRBD1. After removal of 3 bases from V and 5 bases from J, the junction contained 10 bases not matched to a gene. The CDR3 sequence is 15 residues long. Germline V gene sequence: CDR1 SGDLS, CDR2 YYNGEE. Looking up the rest from reference TRBV9 and TRBJ1-2 gives the full variable domain: DSGVTQTPKHLITATGQRVTLRCSPRSGDLSVYWYQQSLDQGLQFLIQYYNGEERAKGNILERFSAQQFPDLHSELNLSSLELGDSALYFCASSGMGQILYGYTFGSGTRLTVV.

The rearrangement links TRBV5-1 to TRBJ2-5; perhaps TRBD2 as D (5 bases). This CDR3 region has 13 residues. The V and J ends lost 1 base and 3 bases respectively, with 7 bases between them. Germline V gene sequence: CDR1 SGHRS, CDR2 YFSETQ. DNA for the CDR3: TGCGCCAGCAGCTTGCGGGGTGAAGAGACCCAGTACTTC. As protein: CASSLRGEETQYF.

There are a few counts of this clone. CDR3: CASSYRQGIPPLHF. As DNA, the CDR3 is TGTGCCAGCAGTTATAGGCAGGGGATTCCACCCCTCCACTTT. This chain links TRBV6-5 with TRBJ1-6, with a possible D match to TRBD1 (6 bases). Germline V gives CDR1 MNHEY, CDR2 SVGAGI. The V and J ends lost 3 bases and 11 bases respectively, with 14 bases between them. The CDR3 is made up of 14 amino acids.

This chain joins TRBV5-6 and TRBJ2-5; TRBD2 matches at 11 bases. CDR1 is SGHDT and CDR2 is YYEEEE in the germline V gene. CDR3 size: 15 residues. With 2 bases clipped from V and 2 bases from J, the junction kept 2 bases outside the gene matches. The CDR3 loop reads CASSFLAGGQETQYF. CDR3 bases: TGTGCCAGCAGCTTTCTAGCGGGGGGACAAGAGACCCAGTACTTC.

This chain's CDR3 is CASSEAETGVSASYEQYF. The DNA for the CDR3 is TGTGCCAGCAGTGAAGCTGAGACAGGGGTCTCTGCCTCCTACGAGCAGTACTTC. This sequence joins TRBV6-1 and TRBJ2-7; 8 bases are a match to TRBD1. V dropped 0 bases and J dropped 0; count of bases not matched to a gene: 10. The CDR3 runs 18 residues. Germline loops: CDR1 MNHNS, CDR2 SASEGT.

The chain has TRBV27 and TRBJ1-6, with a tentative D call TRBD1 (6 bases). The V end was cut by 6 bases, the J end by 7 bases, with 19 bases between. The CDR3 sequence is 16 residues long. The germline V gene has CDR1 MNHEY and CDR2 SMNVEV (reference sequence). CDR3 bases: TGTGCCAGCAGCTTTGACAGGACGAGGAGAAATTCACCCCTCCACTTT. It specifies CASSFDRTRRNSPLHF.

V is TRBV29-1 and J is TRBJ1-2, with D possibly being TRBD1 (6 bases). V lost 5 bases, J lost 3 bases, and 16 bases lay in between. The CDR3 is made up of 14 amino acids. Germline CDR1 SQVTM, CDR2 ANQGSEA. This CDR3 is CSVPRLEGDYGYTF. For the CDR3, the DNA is TGCAGCGTTCCCCGGTTAGAGGGGGACTATGGCTACACCTTC.

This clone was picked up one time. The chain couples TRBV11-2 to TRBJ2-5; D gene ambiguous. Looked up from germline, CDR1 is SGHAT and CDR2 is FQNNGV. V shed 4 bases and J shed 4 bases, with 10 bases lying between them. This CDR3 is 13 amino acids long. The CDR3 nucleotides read TGTGCCAGCAGCTCCCTCGTGCGAGAGACCCAGTACTTC. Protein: CASSSLVRETQYF.

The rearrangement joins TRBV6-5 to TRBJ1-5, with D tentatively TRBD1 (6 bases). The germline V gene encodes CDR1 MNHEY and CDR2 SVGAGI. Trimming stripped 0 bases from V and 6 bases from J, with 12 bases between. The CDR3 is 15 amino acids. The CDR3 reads CASSYSRSGAQPQHF. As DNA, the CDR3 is TGTGCCAGCAGTTACTCGCGGTCAGGGGCTCAGCCCCAGCATTTT.

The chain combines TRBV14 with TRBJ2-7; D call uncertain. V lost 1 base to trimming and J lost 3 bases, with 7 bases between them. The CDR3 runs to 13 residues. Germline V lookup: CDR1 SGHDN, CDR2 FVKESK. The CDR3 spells CASSQGLNYEQYF. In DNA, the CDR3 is TGTGCCAGCAGCCAAGGACTCAACTACGAGCAGTACTTC.

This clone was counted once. CDR3 loop: CATSPTGAGYTF. The CDR3, as DNA: TGTGCCACCAGCCCGACAGGGGCTGGCTACACCTTC. The rearrangement links TRBV15 to TRBJ1-2; TRBD1 agrees at 8 bases. The ends lost 5 bases at V and 7 bases at J; junction bases unmatched: 3. CDR3 length: 12 residues. The germline gives CDR1 LNHNV, CDR2 YYDKDF (reference sequence).